This is a list of T cell receptor beta chains from one sample in a study of monozygotic twins with inflammatory bowel disease. Reprocessing the 5' RACE reads, TCRdb reports a single entry for every CDR3 protein and omits DNA. In total, the table holds 310,000 or so distinct CDR3 sequences. The sequenced sample consisted of blood. These receptors were collected from a human donor with ulcerative colitis or Crohn's disease, or a healthy co-twin of an affected twin (not recorded which). Each CDR3 is given with its conserved first and last residue. Fields, in order: J gene, V gene, CDR3 protein.

J gene: TRBJ2-1; V gene: TRBV5-1; CDR3 protein: CASSFRGSGNEQFF
J gene: TRBJ1-3; V gene: TRBV15; CDR3 protein: CATSPRSGNGNTIYF
J gene: TRBJ2-1; V gene: TRBV6-2/TRBV6-3; CDR3 protein: CATHLYPSGDQFF
J gene: TRBJ2-1; V gene: TRBV7-8; CDR3 protein: CASSLGVVGQFF
J gene: TRBJ2-5; V gene: TRBV10-3; CDR3 protein: CAISMTMRETQYF
J gene: TRBJ2-4; V gene: TRBV4-1; CDR3 protein: CASSQDRGERAKNIQYF
J gene: TRBJ2-4; V gene: TRBV5-1; CDR3 protein: CARLLAKNIQYF
J gene: TRBJ1-1; V gene: TRBV6-1; CDR3 protein: CASSERGTEAFF
J gene: TRBJ2-7; V gene: TRBV5-1; CDR3 protein: CASSQGDGYEQYF
J gene: TRBJ1-5; V gene: TRBV5-6; CDR3 protein: CASSLRLESAPQHF
J gene: TRBJ2-5; V gene: TRBV6-2/TRBV6-3; CDR3 protein: CASTVGPRETQYF
J gene: TRBJ2-2; V gene: TRBV20-1; CDR3 protein: CSAPLSGGARFGELFF
J gene: TRBJ2-7; V gene: TRBV5-1; CDR3 protein: CASRDMNYEQYF
J gene: TRBJ2-1; V gene: TRBV28; CDR3 protein: CASKEKADSYNEQFF
J gene: TRBJ2-2; V gene: TRBV24-1; CDR3 protein: CATSGRAPNTGELFF